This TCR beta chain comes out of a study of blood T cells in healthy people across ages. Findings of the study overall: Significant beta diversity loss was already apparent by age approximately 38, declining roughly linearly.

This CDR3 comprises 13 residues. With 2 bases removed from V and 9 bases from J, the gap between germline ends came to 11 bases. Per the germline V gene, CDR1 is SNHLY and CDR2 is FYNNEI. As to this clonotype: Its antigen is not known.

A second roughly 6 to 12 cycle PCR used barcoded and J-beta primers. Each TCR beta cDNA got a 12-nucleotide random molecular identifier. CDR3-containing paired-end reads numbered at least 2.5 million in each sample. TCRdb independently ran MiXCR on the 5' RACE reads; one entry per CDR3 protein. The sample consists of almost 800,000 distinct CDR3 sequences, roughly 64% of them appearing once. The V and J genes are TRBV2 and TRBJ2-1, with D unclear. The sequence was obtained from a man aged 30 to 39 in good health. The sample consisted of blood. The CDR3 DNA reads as TGTGCCAGCAGTGAACACTTTTCGAGTGAGCAGTTCTTC. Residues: CASSEHFSSEQFF. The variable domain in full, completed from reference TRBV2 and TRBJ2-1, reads EPEVTQTPSHQVTQMGQEVILRCVPISNHLYFYWYRQILGQKVEFLVSFYNNEISEKSEIFDDQFSVERPDGSNFTLKIRSTKLEDSAMYFCASSEHFSSEQFFGPGTRLTVL.